The next 17 T cell receptor beta chains were all read from a single sample in a study of blood T cell repertoires in COVID-19 (dated by TCRdb to 2020 to 2022). Library preparation was by the immunoSEQ multiplex PCR assay. The source is immuneACCESS, and TCRdb retained only in-frame sequences with V and J called. Part of the clones is not carried over; for the studies checked, unresolved V genes explain less than half of this, and the remainder is unexplained. This sample holds roughly 55,000 clones; more than 75% were observed only once. About 6.9% of the sample belongs to the ten largest clones. What was sequenced was peripheral blood. The receptor set was obtained from a man aged 60-69 years with active or convalescent COVID-19.

CDR3 sequence reads: CASRDSQQPQHF. CDR3 sequence (DNA): TGTGCCAGCCGGGACTCTCAACAGCCCCAGCATTTT. The rearrangement links TRBV28 to TRBJ1-5; a possible D gene is TRBD1 (5 bases). The V gene's germline CDR1 is MDHEN and CDR2 SYDVKM. V was clipped by 8 bases and J by 7 bases, with 12 bases between them. The CDR3 sequence is 12 residues long.

The V and J genes are TRBV10-3 and TRBJ2-1; the match to TRBD2 covers 9 bases. The CDR3 loop spans 16 amino acids. Germline assignment: CDR1 ENHRY and CDR2 SYGVKD. Trimming at V came to 0 bases and at J to 10 bases, leaving 10 bases not matched to a gene. The CDR3 DNA is TGTGCCATCAGTGAGTCGACGGCGGGAGGGCCGGGGGAGCAGTTCTTC. Residues: CAISESTAGGPGEQFF.

The J gene is TRBJ1-2, the V gene TRBV6-5, with D possibly being TRBD1 (6 bases). The germline V gene encodes CDR1 MNHEY and CDR2 SVGAGI. CDR3 size: 15 residues. Trimming removed 0 bases from V and 3 bases from J, with 11 bases in between. The CDR3 protein is CASSYSMYRDYGYTF. CDR3 sequence (DNA): TGTGCCAGCAGTTACTCGATGTACAGGGACTATGGCTACACCTTC.

The CDR3 protein is CASSDGSSYEQYF. Written as DNA, the CDR3 is TGTGCCAGCAGTGACGGGAGCTCCTACGAGCAGTACTTC. The rearrangement links TRBV25-1 to TRBJ2-7, with D perhaps TRBD2 (6 bases). Per the germline V gene, CDR1 is MGHDK and CDR2 is SYGVNS. The length of the CDR3 is 13 residues. Trimming removed 3 bases at V and 0 bases at J, with 6 bases between.

CDR3 sequence reads: CASSTTGGERRNQPQHF. The CDR3 DNA reads TGTGCCAGTAGTACGACAGGGGGCGAGAGGCGCAATCAGCCCCAGCATTTT. V is TRBV19 and J is TRBJ1-5, with 10 bases aligning to TRBD1. This CDR3 has 17 residues. The germline V gene has CDR1 LNHDA and CDR2 SQIVND (reference sequence). V shed 4 bases and J 2 bases; nucleotides not matched to a gene: 8.

The chain uses TRBV9 and TRBJ1-1; D gene ambiguous. V was trimmed by 0 bases and J by 4 bases, leaving 7 bases between them. The germline CDR1 and CDR2 sequences are SGDLS and YYNGEE. There are 13 residues in the CDR3. The CDR3 here is CASSVVGSTEAFF. In DNA, the CDR3 is TGTGCCAGCAGCGTAGTAGGGAGCACTGAAGCTTTCTTT.

This chain links TRBV2 with TRBJ1-6; possible D gene TRBD1, 5 bases. V lost 6 bases and J 0 bases, leaving 24 bases between the germline ends. Germline CDR1 SNHLY, CDR2 FYNNEI. The CDR3 contains 20 residues. This CDR3 is CASSLRERSRSGSYNSPLHF. In nucleotides, the CDR3 is TGTGCCAGCAGCCTCAGGGAAAGGAGCAGGTCTGGCTCCTATAATTCACCCCTCCACTTT.

CDR3 DNA sequence: TGTGCCAGCAGCTTAGCGTTAGGCGGGTTCTATGGCTACACCTTC. Amino acid sequence: CASSLALGGFYGYTF. The genes are TRBV11-2 and TRBJ1-2; D ambiguous. The CDR3 runs 15 residues. Trimming took off 1 base at V and 4 bases at J, with 13 bases between the two ends. The germline V gene has CDR1 SGHAT and CDR2 FQNNGV.

The chain has TRBV10-3 and TRBJ1-1, with a possible D match to TRBD1 (6 bases). V lost 5 bases and J 0 bases, leaving 7 bases between the germline ends. The CDR3 is 13 amino acids. Germline V CDR1 and CDR2: ENHRY, SYGVKD. CDR3 protein: CAISRQVNTEAFF. The CDR3 bases are TGTGCCATCAGTAGACAGGTGAACACTGAAGCTTTCTTT.

The rearrangement joins TRBV6-5 to TRBJ2-1, with a possible D match to TRBD1 (5 bases). Trimming pared 6 bases from V and 0 bases from J, leaving 12 bases between. Looked up from germline, CDR1 is MNHEY and CDR2 is SVGAGI. The CDR3 contains 15 residues. This chain's CDR3 is CASRGRRSSYNEQFF. In nucleotides, the CDR3 is TGTGCCAGCAGGGGGCGCCGGAGCTCCTACAATGAGCAGTTCTTC.

The V gene is TRBV5-1, the J gene TRBJ1-1, with D possibly matching TRBD1 (6 bases). The CDR3 is 14 amino acids. Germline values: CDR1 SGHRS, CDR2 YFSETQ. Trimming took off 5 bases at V and 0 bases at J, with 11 bases between the two ends. CDR3 loop: CASRPDSLNTEAFF. The CDR3 nucleotides are TGCGCCAGCAGACCGGACAGCCTGAACACTGAAGCTTTCTTT.

V gene TRBV6-5 combines with J gene TRBJ1-1, with D tentatively TRBD1 (5 bases). CDR3 length: 13 amino acids. Per germline, CDR1 MNHEY and CDR2 SVGAGI. Trimming stripped 6 bases from V and 5 bases from J, with 13 bases between. CDR3 protein: CASSRRGVTEAFF. For the CDR3, the DNA is TGTGCCAGCAGCCGACGGGGGGTGACTGAAGCTTTCTTT.

The chain is built from TRBV28 and TRBJ1-2; no clear D gene. Germline V gene sequence: CDR1 MDHEN, CDR2 SYDVKM. The CDR3 covers 13 residues. V was cut by 3 bases and J by 2 bases, with 7 bases left in between. CDR3 sequence: CASSLAGNYGYTF. In DNA form, the CDR3 reads TGTGCCAGCAGTTTGGCAGGCAACTATGGCTACACCTTC.

V and J are TRBV5-1 and TRBJ1-1, with D hard to call. The V end was cut by 2 bases, the J end by 5 bases, with 10 bases between. The CDR3 runs 13 residues. Germline lookup yields CDR1 SGHRS and CDR2 YFSETQ. CDR3 sequence (DNA): TGCGCCAGCAGCTTTACCTTTGAGACTGAAGCTTTCTTT. The encoded protein is CASSFTFETEAFF.

The V gene is TRBV2, the J gene TRBJ1-3; D gene ambiguous. The V end lost 5 bases, the J end lost 0 bases, and 5 bases lay between the germline ends. The CDR3 spans 13 residues. Germline V lookup: CDR1 SNHLY, CDR2 FYNNEI. The CDR3 spells CASSMSSGNTIYF. CDR3 nucleotides: TGTGCCAGCAGTATGAGCTCTGGAAACACCATATATTTT.

The CDR3 DNA reads as TGTGCCACCAGCAGAGGGGGGGGGTCGTACAATGAGCAGTTCTTC. It codes for CATSRGGGSYNEQFF. The chain couples TRBV15 to TRBJ2-1; TRBD2 matches 7 bases. The CDR3 is 15 residues long. The V segment lost 1 base and the J segment 4 bases; nucleotides outside the gene matches: 4. Per the germline V gene, CDR1 is LNHNV and CDR2 is YYDKDF (reference sequence).

The chain carries TRBV10-2 and TRBJ2-4; no clear D gene. The CDR3 has 13 residues. Looked up from germline, CDR1 is WSHSY and CDR2 is SAAADI. V dropped 5 bases and J dropped 0 bases, with 5 bases sitting between them. CDR3 region: CASSPVAKNIQYF. DNA for the CDR3: TGCGCCAGCAGTCCAGTAGCCAAAAACATTCAGTACTTC.